The source of this TCR beta chain is a study of shared clonotypes between healthy human individuals. Caucasian adults residing in Nashville, Tennessee made up all the donors. The assay was run at deep level. TCRdb's copy holds only in-frame clones and misses some; the assay was immunoSEQ multiplex PCR. The top ten hold about 9.4% of the sample, which has approximately 340,000 clones, roughly 70% seen once. V was cut by 5 bases and J by 8 bases, with 7 bases left in between. Per germline, CDR1 SGHTA and CDR2 FQGNSA. The CDR3 has 11 amino acids. The chain uses TRBV7-2 and TRBJ2-1, with D uncertain. Material: memory CD4+ T cells sorted from blood. Described subset: CD45RA-negative fraction. The source is a man younger than 40 in good health. The DNA for the CDR3 is TGTGCCAGCAGCCCACGCTATGAGCAGTTCTTC. This translates into CASSPRYEQFF.